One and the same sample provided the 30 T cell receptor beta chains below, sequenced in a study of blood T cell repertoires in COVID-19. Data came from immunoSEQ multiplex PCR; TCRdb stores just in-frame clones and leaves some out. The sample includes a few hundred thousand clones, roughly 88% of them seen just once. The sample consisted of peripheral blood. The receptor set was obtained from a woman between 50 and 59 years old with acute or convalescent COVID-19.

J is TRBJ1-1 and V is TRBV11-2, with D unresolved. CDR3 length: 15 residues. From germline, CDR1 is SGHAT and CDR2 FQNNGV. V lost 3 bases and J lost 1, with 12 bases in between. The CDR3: CASSFLLGSNTEAFF. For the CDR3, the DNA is TGTGCCAGCAGCTTCCTATTGGGCTCGAACACTGAAGCTTTCTTT. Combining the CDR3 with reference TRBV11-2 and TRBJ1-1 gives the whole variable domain EAGVAQSPRYKIIEKRQSVAFWCNPISGHATLYWYQQILGQGPKLLIQFQNNGVVDDSQLPKDRFSAERLKGVDSTLKIQPAKLEDSAVYLCASSFLLGSNTEAFFGQGTRLTVV.

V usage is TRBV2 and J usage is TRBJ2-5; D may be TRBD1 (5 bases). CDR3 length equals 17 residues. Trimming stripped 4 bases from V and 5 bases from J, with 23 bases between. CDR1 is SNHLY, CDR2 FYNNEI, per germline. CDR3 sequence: CASSVTPGSGGAETQYF. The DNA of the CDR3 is TGTGCCAGCAGTGTCACCCCAGGGTCGGGCGGAGCTGAGACCCAGTACTTC.

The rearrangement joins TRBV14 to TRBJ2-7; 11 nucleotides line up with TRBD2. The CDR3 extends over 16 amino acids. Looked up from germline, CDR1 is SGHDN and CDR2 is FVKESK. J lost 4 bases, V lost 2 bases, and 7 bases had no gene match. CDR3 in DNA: TGTGCCAGCAGCCAAACTCTAGCGGGGGGCCCTTACGAGCAGTACTTC. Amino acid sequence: CASSQTLAGGPYEQYF.

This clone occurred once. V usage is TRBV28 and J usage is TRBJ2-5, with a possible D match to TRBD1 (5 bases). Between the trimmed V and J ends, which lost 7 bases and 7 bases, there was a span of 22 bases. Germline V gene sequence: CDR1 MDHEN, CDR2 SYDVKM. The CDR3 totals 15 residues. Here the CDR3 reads CASIPGGAGPRTQYF. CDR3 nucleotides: TGTGCCAGCATTCCGGGTGGGGCAGGGCCAAGGACCCAGTACTTC.

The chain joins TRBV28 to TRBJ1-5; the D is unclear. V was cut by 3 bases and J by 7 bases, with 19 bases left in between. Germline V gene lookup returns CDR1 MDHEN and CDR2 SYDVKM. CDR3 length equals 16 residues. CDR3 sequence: CASSFLSFRVRQPQHF. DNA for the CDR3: TGTGCCAGCAGTTTTTTGAGTTTCCGGGTAAGACAGCCCCAGCATTTT. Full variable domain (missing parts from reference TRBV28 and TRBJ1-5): DVKVTQSSRYLVKRTGEKVFLECVQDMDHENMFWYRQDPGLGLRLIYFSYDVKMKEKGDIPEGYSVSREKKERFSLILESASTNQTSMYLCASSFLSFRVRQPQHFGDGTRLSIL.

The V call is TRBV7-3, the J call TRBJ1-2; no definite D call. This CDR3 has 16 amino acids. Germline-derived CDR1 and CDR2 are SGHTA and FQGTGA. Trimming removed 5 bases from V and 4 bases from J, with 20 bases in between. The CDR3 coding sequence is TGTGCCAGCAGCCCCTCCCCCGGGGTCGGTGGCTATGGCTACACCTTC. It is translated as CASSPSPGVGGYGYTF.

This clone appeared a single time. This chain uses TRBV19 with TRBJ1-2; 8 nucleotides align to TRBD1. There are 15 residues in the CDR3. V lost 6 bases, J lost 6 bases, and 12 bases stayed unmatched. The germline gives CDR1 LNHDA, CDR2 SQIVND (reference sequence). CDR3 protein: CASSTWTGIGNGYTF. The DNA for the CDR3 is TGTGCCAGTAGCACATGGACAGGGATAGGCAATGGCTACACCTTC.

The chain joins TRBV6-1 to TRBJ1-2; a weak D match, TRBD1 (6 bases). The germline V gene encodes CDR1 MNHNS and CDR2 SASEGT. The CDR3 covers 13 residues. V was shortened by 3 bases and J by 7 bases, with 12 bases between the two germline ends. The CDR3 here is CASSDGPRGGYTF. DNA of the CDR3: TGTGCCAGCAGTGACGGCCCCAGGGGTGGCTACACCTTC.

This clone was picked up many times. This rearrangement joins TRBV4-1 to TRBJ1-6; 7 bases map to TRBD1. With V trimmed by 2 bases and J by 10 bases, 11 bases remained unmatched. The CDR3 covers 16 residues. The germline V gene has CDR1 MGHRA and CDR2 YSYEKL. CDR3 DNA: TGCGCCAGCAGCCAACGCGCCGGACAGGTTAACTCACCCCTCCACTTT. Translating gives CASSQRAGQVNSPLHF.

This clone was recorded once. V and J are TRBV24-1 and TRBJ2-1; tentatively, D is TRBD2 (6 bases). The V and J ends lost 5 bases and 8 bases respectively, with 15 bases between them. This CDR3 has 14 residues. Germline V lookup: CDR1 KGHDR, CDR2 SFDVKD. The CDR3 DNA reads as TGTGCCACCAGTGCCTGGTCCCGCGGGGATGAGCAGTTCTTC. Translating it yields CATSAWSRGDEQFF.

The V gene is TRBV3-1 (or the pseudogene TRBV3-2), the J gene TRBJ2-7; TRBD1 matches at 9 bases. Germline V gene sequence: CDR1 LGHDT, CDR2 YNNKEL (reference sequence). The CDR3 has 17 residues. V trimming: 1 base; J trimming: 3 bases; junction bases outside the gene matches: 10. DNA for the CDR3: TGTGCCAGCAGCCAAGTAAGTCTGAACAGGGGGCTCTACGAGCAGTACTTC. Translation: CASSQVSLNRGLYEQYF.

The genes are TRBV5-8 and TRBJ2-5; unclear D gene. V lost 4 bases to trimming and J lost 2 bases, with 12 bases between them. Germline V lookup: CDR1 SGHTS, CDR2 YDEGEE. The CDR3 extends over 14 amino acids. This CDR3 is CASSEASWQETQYF. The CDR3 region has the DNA TGTGCCAGCAGCGAGGCCTCATGGCAAGAGACCCAGTACTTC.

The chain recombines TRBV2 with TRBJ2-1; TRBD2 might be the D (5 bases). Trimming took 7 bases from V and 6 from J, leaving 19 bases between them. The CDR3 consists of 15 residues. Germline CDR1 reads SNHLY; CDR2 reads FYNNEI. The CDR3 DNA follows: TGTGCCAGCAACCCACTAGTACCAACACGCAATGAGCAGTTCTTC. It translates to CASNPLVPTRNEQFF.

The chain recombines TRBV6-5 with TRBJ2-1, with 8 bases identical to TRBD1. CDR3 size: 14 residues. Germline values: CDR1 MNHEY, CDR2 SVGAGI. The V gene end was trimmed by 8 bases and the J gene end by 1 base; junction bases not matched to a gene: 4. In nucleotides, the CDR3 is TGTGCCAGCTTCTGGACAGGGTCCTACAATGAGCAGTTCTTC. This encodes CASFWTGSYNEQFF.

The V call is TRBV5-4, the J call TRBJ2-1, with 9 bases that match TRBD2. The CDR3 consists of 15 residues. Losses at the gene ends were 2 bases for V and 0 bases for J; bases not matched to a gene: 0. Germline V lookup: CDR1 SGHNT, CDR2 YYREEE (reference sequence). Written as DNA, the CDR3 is TGTGCCAGCAGCTTTAGCGGGAGCTCCTACAATGAGCAGTTCTTC. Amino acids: CASSFSGSSYNEQFF.

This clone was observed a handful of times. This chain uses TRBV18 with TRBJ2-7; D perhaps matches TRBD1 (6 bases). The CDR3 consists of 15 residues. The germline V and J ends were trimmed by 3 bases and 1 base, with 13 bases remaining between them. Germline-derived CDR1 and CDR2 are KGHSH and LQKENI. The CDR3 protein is CASSPNRDNSYEQYF. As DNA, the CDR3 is TGTGCCAGCTCACCGAACCGGGACAATTCCTACGAGCAGTACTTC.

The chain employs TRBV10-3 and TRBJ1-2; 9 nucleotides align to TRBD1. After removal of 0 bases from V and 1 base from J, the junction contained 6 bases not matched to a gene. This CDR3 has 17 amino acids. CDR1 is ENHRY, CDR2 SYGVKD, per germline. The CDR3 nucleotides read TGTGCCATCAGTGAGTCGGGACAGGGCCTAGTTAACTATGGCTACACCTTC. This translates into CAISESGQGLVNYGYTF.

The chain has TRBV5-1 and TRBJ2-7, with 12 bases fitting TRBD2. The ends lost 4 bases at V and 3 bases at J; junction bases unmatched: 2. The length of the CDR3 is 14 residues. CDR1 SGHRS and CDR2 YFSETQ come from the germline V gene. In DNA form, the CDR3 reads TGCGCCAGCAGCAAGACTAGCGGGAGCTACGAGCAGTACTTC. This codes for CASSKTSGSYEQYF. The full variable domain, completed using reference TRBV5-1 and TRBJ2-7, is KAGVTQTPRYLIKTRGQQVTLSCSPISGHRSVSWYQQTPGQGLQFLFEYFSETQRNKGNFPGRFSGRQFSNSRSEMNVSTLELGDSALYLCASSKTSGSYEQYFGPGTRLTVT.

CDR3 bases: TGCGCCAGCAGCCCCAGGACTAGTACGGAGACCCAGTACTTC. Protein sequence: CASSPRTSTETQYF. The rearrangement links TRBV5-1 to TRBJ2-5; 7 bases fit TRBD2. V was pared by 4 bases and J by 5 bases, with 8 bases of the junction left unmatched. Germline values: CDR1 SGHRS, CDR2 YFSETQ. CDR3 length equals 14 residues.

CDR3 in amino acids: CASSLVSPTSGSWQFF. The CDR3 DNA is TGTGCCAGCAGCTTAGTTTCGCCGACTAGCGGGAGTTGGCAGTTCTTC. The rearrangement uses TRBV7-6 and TRBJ2-1, with TRBD2 matching 12 bases. Germline V lookup: CDR1 SGHVS, CDR2 FNYEAQ. The CDR3 length is 16 residues. Unmatched junction bases numbered 10, after V lost 1 base and J lost 12 bases. Full variable domain (remainder filled in from reference TRBV7-6 and TRBJ2-1): GAGVSQSPRYKVTKRGQDVALRCDPISGHVSLYWYRQALGQGPEFLTYFNYEAQQDKSGLPNDRFSAERPEGSISTLTIQRTEQRDSAMYRCASSLVSPTSGSWQFFGPGTRLTVL.

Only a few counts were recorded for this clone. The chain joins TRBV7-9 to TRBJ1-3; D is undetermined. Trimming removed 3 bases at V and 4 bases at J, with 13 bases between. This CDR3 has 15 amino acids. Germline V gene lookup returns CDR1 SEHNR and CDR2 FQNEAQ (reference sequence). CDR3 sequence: CASSFATFSGNTIYF. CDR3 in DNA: TGTGCCAGCAGCTTCGCGACGTTTAGCGGAAACACCATATATTTT.

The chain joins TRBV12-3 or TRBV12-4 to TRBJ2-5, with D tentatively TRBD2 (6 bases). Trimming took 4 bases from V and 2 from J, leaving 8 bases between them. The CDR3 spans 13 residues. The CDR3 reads CASSSLAQETQYF. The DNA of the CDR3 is TGTGCCAGCAGTTCACTAGCACAAGAGACCCAGTACTTC.

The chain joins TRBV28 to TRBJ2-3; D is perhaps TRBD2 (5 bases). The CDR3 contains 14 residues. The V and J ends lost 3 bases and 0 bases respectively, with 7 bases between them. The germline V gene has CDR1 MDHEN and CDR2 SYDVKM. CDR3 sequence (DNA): TGTGCCAGCAGTTTGGGCGGGAGCACAGATACGCAGTATTTT. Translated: CASSLGGSTDTQYF.

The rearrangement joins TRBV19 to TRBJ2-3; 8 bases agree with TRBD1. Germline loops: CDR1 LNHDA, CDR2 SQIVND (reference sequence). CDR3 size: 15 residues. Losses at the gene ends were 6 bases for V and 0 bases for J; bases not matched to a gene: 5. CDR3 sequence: CASRDRTGSTDTQYF. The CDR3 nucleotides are TGTGCCAGTAGAGACCGGACAGGGAGCACAGATACGCAGTATTTT.

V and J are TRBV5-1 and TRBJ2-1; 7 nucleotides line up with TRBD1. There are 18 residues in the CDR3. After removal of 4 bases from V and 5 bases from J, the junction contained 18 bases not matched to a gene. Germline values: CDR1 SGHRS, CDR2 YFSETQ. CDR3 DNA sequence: TGCGCCAGCAGCCAGGAACCCTATTACCGGGACAGTAACAATGAGCAGTTCTTC. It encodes CASSQEPYYRDSNNEQFF.

In nucleotides, the CDR3 is TGCAGCGTTGGTACCTGGGAGGGGTTCCACGAGCAGTACTTC. The encoded protein is CSVGTWEGFHEQYF. The V call is TRBV29-1, the J call TRBJ2-7; TRBD2 matches at 7 bases. The CDR3 runs 14 residues. Germline V CDR1 and CDR2: SQVTM, ANQGSEA. Losses at the gene ends were 4 bases for V and 5 bases for J; bases not matched to a gene: 11.

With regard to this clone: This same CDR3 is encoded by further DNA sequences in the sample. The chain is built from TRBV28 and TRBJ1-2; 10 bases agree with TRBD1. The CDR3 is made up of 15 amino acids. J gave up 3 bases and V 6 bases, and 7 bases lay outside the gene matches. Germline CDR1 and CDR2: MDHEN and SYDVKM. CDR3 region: CASSPRDRGDYGYTF. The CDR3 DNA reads TGTGCCAGCAGCCCCCGGGACAGGGGCGACTATGGCTACACCTTC.

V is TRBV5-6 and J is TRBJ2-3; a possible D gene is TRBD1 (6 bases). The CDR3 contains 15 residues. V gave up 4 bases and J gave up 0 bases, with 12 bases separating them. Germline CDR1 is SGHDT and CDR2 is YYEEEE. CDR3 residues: CASSATRGSTDTQYF. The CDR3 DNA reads TGTGCCAGCAGCGCAACTAGGGGGAGCACAGATACGCAGTATTTT. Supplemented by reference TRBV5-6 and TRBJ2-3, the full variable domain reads DAGVTQSPTHLIKTRGQQVTLRCSPKSGHDTVSWYQQALGQGPQFIFQYYEEEERQRGNFPDRFSGHQFPNYSSELNVNALLLGDSALYLCASSATRGSTDTQYFGPGTRLTVL.

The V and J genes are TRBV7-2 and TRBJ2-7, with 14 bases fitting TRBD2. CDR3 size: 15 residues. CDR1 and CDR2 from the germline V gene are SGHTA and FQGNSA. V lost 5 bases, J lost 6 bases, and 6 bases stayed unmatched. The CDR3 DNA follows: TGTGCCAGCAGCGCTGGACTAGCGGGAGGTGGCGAGCAGTACTTC. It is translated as CASSAGLAGGGEQYF.

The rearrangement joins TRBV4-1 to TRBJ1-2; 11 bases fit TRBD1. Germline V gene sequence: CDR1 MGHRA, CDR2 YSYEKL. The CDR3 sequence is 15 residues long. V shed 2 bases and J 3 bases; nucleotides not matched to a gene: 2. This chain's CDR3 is CASSQRTGGDYGYTF. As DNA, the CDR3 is TGCGCCAGCAGCCAACGGACAGGGGGCGACTATGGCTACACCTTC.